The 7 T cell receptor beta chains presented below share a single source sample, sequenced in a study of shared clonotypes between healthy human individuals. TCRdb's table, derived via immunoSEQ multiplex PCR, lists solely in-frame clones and lacks some. The data contain about half a million clones, approximately 80% of them singletons. The specimen was PBMCs. Receptors originate from a middle-aged woman in good health. Some clones in this sample may be carry-over from other donors' samples.

Here the CDR3 reads CASSLRHRDYGYTF. CDR3 coding DNA: TGTGCCAGCAGTCTTAGGCACAGGGACTATGGCTACACCTTC. This chain links TRBV28 with TRBJ1-2, with D tentatively TRBD1 (6 bases). CDR3 length equals 14 residues. Germline V CDR1 and CDR2: MDHEN, SYDVKM. Trimming stripped 5 bases from V and 3 bases from J, with 13 bases between.

The chain carries TRBV30 and TRBJ1-2, with D hard to call. CDR1 GTSNPN and CDR2 SVGIG come from the germline V gene (reference sequence). The CDR3 spans 13 residues. V lost 0 bases to trimming and J lost 6 bases, with 11 bases between them. The CDR3 region is CAWSVVNGNGYTF. DNA for the CDR3: TGTGCCTGGAGTGTAGTAAACGGGAATGGCTACACCTTC.

This CDR3 reads CASSQSREFYEQYF. CDR3 sequence (DNA): TGCGCCAGCAGCCAGTCGCGAGAATTCTACGAGCAGTACTTC. V gene TRBV4-3 combines with J gene TRBJ2-7; D call uncertain. The CDR3 totals 14 residues. Per the germline V gene, CDR1 is LGHNA and CDR2 is YSLEER. Trimming shortened V by 3 bases and J by 3 bases, and 12 bases separated the two germline ends.

This clone was seen at least ten times. The rearrangement joins TRBV7-2 to TRBJ2-7; D gene unclear. Germline V gene data show CDR1 as SGHTA and CDR2 as FQGNSA. V shed 6 bases and J shed 1 base, with 13 bases lying between them. This CDR3 contains 14 residues. The CDR3 bases are TGTGCCAGCAGACCACCCTCCGGGTCCTACGAGCAGTACTTC. This translates into CASRPPSGSYEQYF.

The chain recombines TRBV9 with TRBJ2-1; D unclear. Germline assignment: CDR1 SGDLS and CDR2 YYNGEE. The ends were cut back, 3 bases at V and 7 bases at J, with 17 bases in the middle. The CDR3 consists of 15 residues. CDR3 loop: CASSGAATLGNEQFF. For the CDR3, the DNA is TGTGCCAGCAGCGGGGCAGCAACCCTTGGGAATGAGCAGTTCTTC.

The chain is built from TRBV4-1 and TRBJ2-3, with D possibly TRBD2 on 5 matching bases. V dropped 3 bases and J dropped 3 bases, with 13 bases sitting between them. Germline V gene sequence: CDR1 MGHRA, CDR2 YSYEKL. The length of the CDR3 is 15 residues. CDR3 nucleotide sequence: TGCGCCAGCAGCCAGGAGCTTAGAGGGACAGATACGCAGTATTTT. Its translation is CASSQELRGTDTQYF.

This clone was detected only once. The chain couples TRBV28 to TRBJ1-1; perhaps TRBD1 as D (5 bases). V dropped 5 bases and J dropped 2 bases, with 18 bases sitting between them. Germline V gene sequence: CDR1 MDHEN, CDR2 SYDVKM. The length of the CDR3 is 16 residues. The CDR3 region has the DNA TGTGCCAGCAGTCCCTCGGGAGGGGCTGCCAACACTGAAGCTTTCTTT. This translates into CASSPSGGAANTEAFF.